These 24 T cell receptor beta chains share one sample of origin, sequenced in a study of cytomegalovirus exposure and HLA in healthy donors. PCR amplification relied on 60 Vbeta primers (plus 13 Jbeta primers). Profiling relied on immunoSEQ multiplex PCR, and the TCRdb table lists in-frame clones only, not all of them. This table holds under 300,000 clones, about nine tenths found once. The source material was PBMCs. The receptors shown here come from a man aged 35-49 years in good health and CMV-seropositive.

The chain joins TRBV19 to TRBJ2-1; 15 nucleotides align to TRBD2. V lost 5 bases to trimming and J lost 4 bases; unmatched junction nucleotides: 3. The CDR3 extends over 16 amino acids. Per germline, CDR1 LNHDA and CDR2 SQIVND (reference sequence). For the CDR3, the DNA is TGTGCCAGTAGTTGGACTAGCGGGAGGGATTACAATGAGCAGTTCTTC. Translation gives CASSWTSGRDYNEQFF.

The genes are TRBV2 and TRBJ2-7; TRBD2 might be the D (6 bases). The CDR3 is made up of 14 amino acids. V was shortened by 5 bases and J by 0 bases, with 11 bases between the two germline ends. The germline V gene has CDR1 SNHLY and CDR2 FYNNEI. For the CDR3, the DNA is TGTGCCAGCAGTCATGGGGGGAGCTCCTACGAGCAGTACTTC. Translating it yields CASSHGGSSYEQYF.

Written as DNA, the CDR3 is TGTGCCAGCAGCCCAGGGGCCGGAAACACCATATATTTT. Its translation: CASSPGAGNTIYF. V is TRBV28 and J is TRBJ1-3; D is possibly TRBD1 (6 bases). CDR1 is MDHEN and CDR2 is SYDVKM in the germline V gene. V was cut by 6 bases and J by 4 bases, with 10 bases left in between. CDR3 length: 13 amino acids.

This chain uses TRBV11-3 with TRBJ2-2; D is unclear. Germline V CDR1 and CDR2: SGHNT, YENEEA. V lost 5 bases and J 7 bases, leaving 11 bases between the germline ends. The CDR3 sequence is 13 residues long. CDR3: CASSMEWVGELFF. The CDR3 bases are TGTGCCAGCAGCATGGAGTGGGTCGGGGAGCTGTTTTTT. Full variable domain (outside the CDR3, taken from reference TRBV11-3 and TRBJ2-2): EAGVVQSPRYKIIEKKQPVAFWCNPISGHNTLYWYLQNLGQGPELLIRYENEEAVDDSQLPKDRFSAERLKGVDSTLKIQPAELGDSAVYLCASSMEWVGELFFGEGSRLTVL.

This chain connects TRBV29-1 to TRBJ2-3; 8 positions agree with TRBD2. In germline, CDR1 is SQVTM, CDR2 ANQGSEA. The CDR3 has 15 amino acids. V was clipped by 5 bases and J by 0 bases; unmatched bases: 7. This CDR3 is CSVYGLAASTDTQYF. The DNA for the CDR3 is TGCAGCGTTTACGGACTAGCAGCAAGCACAGATACGCAGTATTTT.

J is TRBJ2-3 and V is TRBV27; D remains ambiguous. V was trimmed by 0 bases and J by 1 base, leaving 11 bases between them. The CDR3 totals 16 residues. CDR1 and CDR2 from the germline V gene are MNHEY and SMNVEV (reference sequence). CDR3 sequence reads: CASSLSGSPRTDTQYF. The DNA for the CDR3 is TGTGCCAGCAGTTTATCGGGCAGCCCTCGCACAGATACGCAGTATTTT.

The chain links TRBV5-1 to TRBJ2-3; 11 bases agree with TRBD2. V was pared by 0 bases and J by 6 bases, with 6 bases of the junction left unmatched. The CDR3 spans 16 residues. Germline assignment: CDR1 SGHRS and CDR2 YFSETQ. The CDR3 nucleotides are TGCGCCAGCAGCTTGGCCGAGACTAGCGGGGTGGATACGCAGTATTTT. Translated, it gives CASSLAETSGVDTQYF.

J is TRBJ2-5 and V is TRBV11-3; TRBD2 might be the D (6 bases). Trimming pared 5 bases from V and 0 bases from J, leaving 22 bases between. Germline assignment: CDR1 SGHNT and CDR2 YENEEA. The CDR3 length is 18 residues. Here the CDR3 DNA reads TGTGCCAGCAGCCCCCACGGACCCGGGACTCCGTACCAAGAGACCCAGTACTTC. Its translation: CASSPHGPGTPYQETQYF.

This clone was observed once. This chain links TRBV15 with TRBJ2-3; D not resolved. The CDR3 length is 15 residues. The V end was cut by 3 bases, the J end by 2 bases, with 12 bases between. Germline V lookup: CDR1 LNHNV, CDR2 YYDKDF (reference sequence). CDR3 coding DNA: TGTGCCACCAGCAGGACTCGAAGCTCCACAGATACGCAGTATTTT. This sequence encodes CATSRTRSSTDTQYF.

The rearrangement uses TRBV28 and TRBJ2-1, with D perhaps TRBD2 (5 bases). Germline V gene lookup returns CDR1 MDHEN and CDR2 SYDVKM. The CDR3 is made up of 13 amino acids. The V end was cut by 6 bases, the J end by 9 bases, with 15 bases between. This chain's CDR3 is CASSSDSVSEQFF. The CDR3 DNA is TGTGCCAGCAGCTCGGACTCCGTGAGTGAGCAGTTCTTC.

The chain joins TRBV9 to TRBJ2-2, with 7 bases aligning to TRBD1. The CDR3 extends over 15 amino acids. Looked up from germline, CDR1 is SGDLS and CDR2 is YYNGEE. Trimming at V came to 5 bases and at J to 1 base, leaving 5 bases not matched to a gene. The CDR3, as DNA: TGTGCCAGCAGGGACCGGGACAGGAACACCGGGGAGCTGTTTTTT. This gives the protein CASRDRDRNTGELFF.

Remarks on this clone: Relative to the germline gene, one junction end is altered; a read error may explain this. The chain links TRBV7-9 to TRBJ2-7; TRBD2 is a possible D gene (6 bases). This CDR3 has 15 amino acids. The germline V gene encodes CDR1 SEHNR and CDR2 FQNEAQ (reference sequence). The CDR3, as DNA: TGTTCCAGCAGCTTAGTAAGCGGGCCTACCTACGAGCAGTACTTC. Translation gives CSSSLVSGPTYEQYF.

J is TRBJ2-4 and V is TRBV7-2; perhaps TRBD2 as D (5 bases). The V end was cut by 5 bases, the J end by 5 bases, with 16 bases between. The CDR3 covers 15 residues. CDR1 and CDR2 (germline): SGHTA, FQGNSA. The CDR3 loop reads CASSAGPSTQNIQYF. The CDR3 coding sequence is TGTGCCAGCAGCGCGGGCCCTAGCACCCAAAACATTCAGTACTTC. The variable domain in full, with the rest retrieved from reference TRBV7-2 and TRBJ2-4, is GAGVSQSPSNKVTEKGKDVELRCDPISGHTALYWYRQSLGQGLEFLIYFQGNSAPDKSGLPSDRFSAERTGGSVSTLTIQRTQQEDSAVYLCASSAGPSTQNIQYFGAGTRLSVL.

V is TRBV11-2 and J is TRBJ2-5, with D possibly matching TRBD1 (6 bases). Per the germline V gene, CDR1 is SGHAT and CDR2 is FQNNGV. The V and J ends lost 1 base and 3 bases respectively, with 12 bases between them. The CDR3 length is 15 residues. CDR3 sequence reads: CASSLGVGGEETQYF. DNA of the CDR3: TGTGCCAGCAGCTTAGGGGTAGGGGGAGAAGAGACCCAGTACTTC.

The V gene is TRBV30, the J gene TRBJ1-2, with D possibly TRBD1 on 5 matching bases. The ends were cut back, 0 bases at V and 7 bases at J, with 12 bases in the middle. The CDR3 extends over 13 amino acids. Germline assignment: CDR1 GTSNPN and CDR2 SVGIG (reference sequence). The CDR3 protein is CAWSVQPGSGYTF. The DNA of the CDR3 is TGTGCCTGGAGTGTACAGCCAGGGTCTGGCTACACCTTC.

This clone was recorded once. The chain recombines TRBV19 with TRBJ2-1, with 10 bases fitting TRBD1. The germline V gene encodes CDR1 LNHDA and CDR2 SQIVND (reference sequence). J was trimmed by 9 bases and V by 3 bases; bases with no gene match: 8. The CDR3 has 15 residues. The CDR3 region is CASSIRTGGRGEQFF. CDR3 nucleotide sequence: TGTGCCAGTAGTATCCGGACAGGGGGGCGGGGTGAGCAGTTCTTC. Variable domain in full (rest from reference TRBV19 and TRBJ2-1): DGGITQSPKYLFRKEGQNVTLSCEQNLNHDAMYWYRQDPGQGLRLIYYSQIVNDFQKGDIAEGYSVSREKKESFPLTVTSAQKNPTAFYLCASSIRTGGRGEQFFGPGTRLTVL.

V gene TRBV7-3 combines with J gene TRBJ2-4, with no clear D. The CDR3 extends over 15 amino acids. In germline, CDR1 is SGHTA, CDR2 FQGTGA. Trimming took off 0 bases at V and 0 bases at J, with 6 bases between the two ends. In DNA form, the CDR3 reads TGTGCCAGCAGCTTAACTACAGTAGCCAAAAACATTCAGTACTTC. Residues: CASSLTTVAKNIQYF. Based on the CDR3 plus reference TRBV7-3 and TRBJ2-4, the full variable domain is GAGVSQTPSNKVTEKGKYVELRCDPISGHTALYWYRQSLGQGPEFLIYFQGTGAADDSGLPNDRFFAVRPEGSVSTLKIQRTERGDSAVYLCASSLTTVAKNIQYFGAGTRLSVL.

This chain joins TRBV19 and TRBJ2-7; 7 bases are a match to TRBD2. The J segment lost 0 bases and the V segment lost 10 bases, leaving 6 bases of the junction unmatched. Per germline, CDR1 LNHDA and CDR2 SQIVND (reference sequence). This CDR3 region has 13 residues. CDR3 DNA sequence: TGTGCCAAGATAGGGGAGGGCTCCTACGAGCAGTACTTC. Amino acids: CAKIGEGSYEQYF.

The rearrangement uses TRBV6-4 and TRBJ2-1; 8 nucleotides match TRBD1. The CDR3 runs to 15 residues. Germline V lookup: CDR1 MRHNA, CDR2 SNTAGT. The junction had 0 bases not matched to a gene; V was cut back by 0 bases and J by 2 bases. CDR3 sequence reads: CASSDSDRAYNEQFF. The CDR3 DNA reads TGTGCCAGCAGTGACTCGGACAGGGCCTACAATGAGCAGTTCTTC.

The chain couples TRBV6-5 to TRBJ2-7; D is perhaps TRBD1 (6 bases). The CDR3 totals 15 residues. V dropped 5 bases and J dropped 2 bases, with 16 bases sitting between them. Germline V gene lookup returns CDR1 MNHEY and CDR2 SVGAGI. CDR3 nucleotides: TGTGCCAGCAGTACGGACAGTGTTGCCCCCTACGAGCAGTACTTC. This gives the protein CASSTDSVAPYEQYF.

The rearrangement links TRBV29-1 to TRBJ1-1; maybe TRBD1 (6 bases). Looked up from germline, CDR1 is SQVTM and CDR2 is ANQGSEA. The CDR3 extends over 13 amino acids. Trimming shortened V by 3 bases and J by 1 base, and 9 bases separated the two germline ends. The CDR3 loop is CSVEGTTNTEAFF. CDR3 sequence (DNA): TGCAGCGTTGAGGGGACAACGAACACTGAAGCTTTCTTT.

This clone was counted a few times. The V and J genes are TRBV9 and TRBJ2-3; 8 bases map to TRBD1. J was trimmed by 5 bases and V by 2 bases; bases with no gene match: 10. Germline V gene sequence: CDR1 SGDLS, CDR2 YYNGEE. The length of the CDR3 is 16 residues. The CDR3 DNA reads TGTGCCAGCAGCGTCGCCCCGACAGGGGTAGGAGATACGCAGTATTTT. This codes for CASSVAPTGVGDTQYF.

V usage is TRBV6-6 and J usage is TRBJ2-3; the match to TRBD1 covers 11 bases. The CDR3 spans 15 residues. Trimming took 5 bases from V and 3 from J; bases not matched to a gene: 4. In germline, CDR1 is MNHNY, CDR2 SVGAGI (reference sequence). CDR3 region: CASSLGTGGTDTQYF. The CDR3 nucleotides read TGTGCCAGCAGTCTTGGGACAGGGGGAACAGATACGCAGTATTTT.

J is TRBJ2-7 and V is TRBV28; no clear D gene. There are 16 residues in the CDR3. The V gene lost 3 bases and the J gene lost 0 bases, with 15 bases spanning the gap. Germline CDR1 and CDR2: MDHEN and SYDVKM. CDR3: CASSFTAVLSSYEQYF. In DNA form, the CDR3 reads TGTGCCAGCAGTTTTACAGCCGTCCTCAGCTCCTACGAGCAGTACTTC.